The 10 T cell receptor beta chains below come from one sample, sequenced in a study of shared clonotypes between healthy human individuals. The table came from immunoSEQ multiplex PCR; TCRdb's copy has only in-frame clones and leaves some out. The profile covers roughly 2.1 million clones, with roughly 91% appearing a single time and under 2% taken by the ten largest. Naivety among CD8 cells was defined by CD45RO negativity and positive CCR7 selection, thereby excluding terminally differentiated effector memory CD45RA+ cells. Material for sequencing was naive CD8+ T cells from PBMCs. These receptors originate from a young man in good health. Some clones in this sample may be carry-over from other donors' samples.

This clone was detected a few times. The chain's CDR3 is CASLSGPRGYTF. The DNA of the CDR3 is TGTGCCAGCCTATCCGGCCCCCGCGGCTACACCTTC. The chain uses TRBV7-2 and TRBJ1-2; D gene unclear. Per germline, CDR1 SGHTA and CDR2 FQGNSA. Trimming removed 8 bases from V and 8 bases from J, with 15 bases in between. There are 12 residues in the CDR3.

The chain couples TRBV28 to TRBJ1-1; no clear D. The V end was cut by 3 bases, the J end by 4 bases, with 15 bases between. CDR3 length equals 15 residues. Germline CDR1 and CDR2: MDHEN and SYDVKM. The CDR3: CASSFRRSRSTEAFF. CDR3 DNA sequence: TGTGCCAGCAGTTTTAGGAGGTCCCGGAGCACTGAAGCTTTCTTT.

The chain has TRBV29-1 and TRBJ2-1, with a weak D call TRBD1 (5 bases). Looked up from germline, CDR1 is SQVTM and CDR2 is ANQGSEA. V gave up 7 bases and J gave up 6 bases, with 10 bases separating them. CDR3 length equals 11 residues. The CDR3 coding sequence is TGCAGCGACTTAGGGGCCAATGAGCAGTTCTTC. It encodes CSDLGANEQFF.

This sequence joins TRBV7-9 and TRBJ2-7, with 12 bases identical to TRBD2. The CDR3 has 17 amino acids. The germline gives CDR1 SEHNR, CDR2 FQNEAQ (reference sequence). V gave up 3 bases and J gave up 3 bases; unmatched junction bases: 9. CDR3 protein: CASSFPLAGGNFYEQYF. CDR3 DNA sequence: TGTGCCAGCAGCTTTCCCCTAGCGGGAGGGAACTTCTACGAGCAGTACTTC.

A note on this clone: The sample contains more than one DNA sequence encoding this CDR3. DNA of the CDR3: TGTGCCAGCAGTTTACTAGCGGGAGCAGACGAGCAGTACTTC. It encodes CASSLLAGADEQYF. The chain employs TRBV27 and TRBJ2-7; TRBD2 matches 10 bases. The CDR3 sequence is 14 residues long. Germline CDR1 reads MNHEY; CDR2 reads SMNVEV (reference sequence). With 2 bases clipped from V and 5 bases from J, the junction kept 3 bases outside the gene matches.

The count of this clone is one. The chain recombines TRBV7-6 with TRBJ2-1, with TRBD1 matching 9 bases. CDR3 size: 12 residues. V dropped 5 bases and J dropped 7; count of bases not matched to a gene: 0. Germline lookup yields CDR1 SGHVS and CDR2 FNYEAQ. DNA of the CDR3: TGTGCCAGCAGCGGGACAGGGAATGAGCAGTTCTTC. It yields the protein CASSGTGNEQFF.

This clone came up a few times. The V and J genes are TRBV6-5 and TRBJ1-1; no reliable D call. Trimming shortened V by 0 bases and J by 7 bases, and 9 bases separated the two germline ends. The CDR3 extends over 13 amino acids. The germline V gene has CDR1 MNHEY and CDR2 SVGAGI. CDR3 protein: CASSYSGSGEAFF. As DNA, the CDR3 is TGTGCCAGCAGTTACTCGGGTAGCGGTGAAGCTTTCTTT.

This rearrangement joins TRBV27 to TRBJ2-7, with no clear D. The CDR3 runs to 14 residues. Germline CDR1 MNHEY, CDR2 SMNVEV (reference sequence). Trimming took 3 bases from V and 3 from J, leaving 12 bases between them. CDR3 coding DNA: TGTGCCAGCAGTTTTAACGCGCTCGACTACGAGCAGTACTTC. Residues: CASSFNALDYEQYF.

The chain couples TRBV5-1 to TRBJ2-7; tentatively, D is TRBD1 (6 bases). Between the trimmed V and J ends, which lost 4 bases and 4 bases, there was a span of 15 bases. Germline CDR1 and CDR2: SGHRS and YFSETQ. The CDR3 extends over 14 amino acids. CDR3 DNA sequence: TGCGCCAGCAGCCCTACAGGGACCAATTACGAGCAGTACTTC. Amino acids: CASSPTGTNYEQYF.

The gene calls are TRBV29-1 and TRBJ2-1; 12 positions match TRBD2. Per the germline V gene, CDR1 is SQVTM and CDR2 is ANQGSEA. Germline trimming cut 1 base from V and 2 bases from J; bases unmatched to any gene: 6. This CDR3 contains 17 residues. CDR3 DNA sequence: TGCAGCGTTGAAGGTCTCCCTAGCGGGAGGGCCTACAATGAGCAGTTCTTC. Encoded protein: CSVEGLPSGRAYNEQFF.